A selection of T cell receptor beta chains follows, all from one sample in a study of primary melanoma T cells and metastatic recurrence. Sequencing used immunoSEQ multiplex PCR; TCRdb keeps in-frame clones, though not all of them. The sample lists some 200 clones, 71% seen once, with around 30% in the top ten. The specimen sequenced was melanoma tumor tissue. The receptor set was obtained from a human donor with melanoma. CDR3s leave out the opening cysteine and the closing phenylalanine or tryptophan.

>TRBV28|TRBJ1-2
ASSFGGPTNYGYT
>TRBV19|TRBJ2-7
ASSPLRDRPPYEQY
>TRBV28|TRBJ2-6
ASTGQGFSGANVLT
>TRBV29-1|TRBJ2-3
SVKRGGFYDTQY
>TRBV19|TRBJ1-5
ASTGRGANQPQH
>TRBV1|TRBJ1-4
ASSQLATNEKLF
>TRBV6-1|TRBJ1-2
ASSEGTLGYT
>TRBV6-8|TRBJ1-1
ASSEQADTEAF
>TRBV15|TRBJ1-1
ATSRGAGLNTETF
>TRBV19|TRBJ1-2
ASSQQYGYT
>TRBV6-8|TRBJ2-1
ASSSPPTLLGGSYNEQF
>TRBV18|TRBJ2-1
ASSPGQGANNEQF
>TRBV28|TRBJ1-2
ASSSHRGPYGYT
>TRBV19|TRBJ2-7
ASSPRDRSGYEQY
>TRBV29-1|TRBJ2-7
SVGTGPYEQY
>TRBV6-8|TRBJ2-1
ASTRLAGGPHEQF
>TRBV11-3|TRBJ2-5
ASSLSPTGVAVEETQY
>TRBV6-8|TRBJ2-3
ASRWDRGADTQY
>TRBV2|TRBJ2-1
ASRGGRGSYNEQF
>TRBV18|TRBJ2-4
ASSPRSHDIQY
>TRBV12-5|TRBJ1-1
ADTGINTEAF
>TRBV2|TRBJ2-2
ASSEGEVAPGELF
>TRBV11-3|TRBJ2-3
ASSRTYGTGRSTDTQY
>TRBV6-8|TRBJ1-5
ASRPSTGSQPQH
>TRBV8-2|TRBJ2-6
GSCVYDTQSRANVLT
>TRBV18|TRBJ1-1
ASSPPTGRMNTEAF
>TRBV11-3|TRBJ1-1
ASSSYGPGNTEAF
>TRBV19|TRBJ2-4
ASSATGLAKNIQY
>TRBV11-3|TRBJ1-2
ASSPRGGLGYGYT
>TRBV6-8|TRBJ1-4
ASRQGQGATNEKLF
>TRBV10-2|TRBJ1-5
ASSESPGNSNQPQH
>TRBV6-8|TRBJ2-2
ASRWAGQRTGELF
>TRBV14|TRBJ2-7
ASSPFRQGAYEQY
>TRBV18|TRBJ1-3
ASSGTVSGNTIY
>TRBV6-8|TRBJ2-5
ASSYLAENQETQY
>TRBV19|TRBJ1-4
ASSISGLTEKLF
>TRBV10-3|TRBJ2-3
ASADSSSTDTQY
>TRBV15|TRBJ2-1
ATSRSSQGSYNEQF
>TRBV6-8|TRBJ1-2
ASTTTGDGYGYT
>TRBV6-7|TRBJ2-7
ASSYRLAGGQEQY
>TRBV5-1|TRBJ1-4
ASSPGVGTGATNEKLF
>TRBV19|TRBJ1-4
ASSITGQAGNEKLF
>TRBV19|TRBJ1-1
ASSIAPEQGLL
>TRBV23-1|TRBJ1-1
ASSQSKDRNTEAF
>TRBV11-3|TRBJ1-1
ASSPRQGGGTEAF
>TRBV15|TRBJ2-1
ATSPAGGNNEQF
>TRBV1|TRBJ2-2
ASSQPSGGSTGELF
>TRBV6-8|TRBJ2-3
ASSYRRGTDTQY
>TRBV22-1|TRBJ1-1
ASTHRRGSRVNTEAF
>TRBV6-8|TRBJ2-5
ASSGTPPETQY
>TRBV28|TRBJ2-3
ASSSPRGGTDTQY
>TRBV29-1|TRBJ1-1
SVEQGGTEAF
>TRBV19|TRBJ2-2
ASSAGTANTGELF
>TRBV18|TRBJ2-7
ASRETGDDEQY
>TRBV6-8|TRBJ1-1
ASTQDRVATEAF
>TRBV10-2|TRBJ2-1
ASSYSTGPPYNEQF
>TRBV25-1|TRBJ1-4
ASSASRTGVVEKLF
>TRBV7-7|TRBJ2-5
ASSSTQGYQETQY
>TRBV6-8|TRBJ1-6
ASSNLGQAGSPLH
>TRBV7-5|TRBJ1-3
ASSPRDRRGNTIY